Each of the 14 T cell receptor beta chains below was sequenced from the same sample in a study of shared clonotypes between healthy human individuals. Libraries were prepared by immunoSEQ multiplex PCR; TCRdb keeps only in-frame clonotypes and omits some of them. This repertoire shows 2 million to 2.5 million clones, roughly 90% found once; its top ten account for around 0.4%. Sequenced material: naive CD4+ T cells from PBMCs. Subset of the sample: CD45RA+ positively selected. These receptor sequences come from a man between 18 and 35 years old in good health. Some clones in this sample may be carry-over from other donors' samples.

The chain uses TRBV28 and TRBJ2-3; weak D call: TRBD2 (5 bases). Germline CDR1 and CDR2: MDHEN and SYDVKM. V lost 5 bases and J 5 bases, leaving 17 bases between the germline ends. This CDR3 has 15 amino acids. This CDR3 is CASSPDRLSGDTQYF. In DNA, the CDR3 is TGTGCCAGCAGTCCTGACCGACTAAGTGGAGATACGCAGTATTTT. The full variable domain, completed using reference TRBV28 and TRBJ2-3, is DVKVTQSSRYLVKRTGEKVFLECVQDMDHENMFWYRQDPGLGLRLIYFSYDVKMKEKGDIPEGYSVSREKKERFSLILESASTNQTSMYLCASSPDRLSGDTQYFGPGTRLTVL.

The rearrangement joins TRBV27 to TRBJ2-7; 12 bases agree with TRBD1. The CDR3 is made up of 16 amino acids. V lost 3 bases, J lost 6 bases, and 9 bases stayed unmatched. The germline V gene encodes CDR1 MNHEY and CDR2 SMNVEV (reference sequence). CDR3 protein: CASSFYWDRGPIEQYF. The CDR3 bases are TGTGCCAGCAGTTTTTATTGGGACAGGGGGCCCATCGAGCAGTACTTC.

This sequence joins TRBV5-5 and TRBJ1-2; D call uncertain. This CDR3 region has 15 residues. The V end was cut by 1 base, the J end by 3 bases, with 13 bases between. Germline CDR1 and CDR2: SGHKS and YYEKEE (reference sequence). In DNA, the CDR3 is TGTGCCAGCAGCTTGTACCCCACAGAAGACTATGGCTACACCTTC. Translated: CASSLYPTEDYGYTF.

The chain is built from TRBV5-6 and TRBJ2-7, with D uncertain. Germline V gene data show CDR1 as SGHDT and CDR2 as YYEEEE. The V end lost 0 bases, the J end lost 6 bases, and 4 bases lay between the germline ends. This CDR3 has 11 amino acids. CDR3 coding DNA: TGTGCCAGCAGCTTGGCTCTCGAGCAGTACTTC. This encodes CASSLALEQYF.

The rearrangement links TRBV30 to TRBJ2-3; no clear D gene. The CDR3 has 14 residues. Germline-derived CDR1 and CDR2 are GTSNPN and SVGIG (reference sequence). Trimming removed 0 bases from V and 1 base from J, with 8 bases in between. The CDR3 nucleotides read TGTGCCTGGAGTGTATTTTGGGGCACAGATACGCAGTATTTT. Protein product: CAWSVFWGTDTQYF.

V gene TRBV9 combines with J gene TRBJ2-7; perhaps TRBD1 as D (6 bases). Looked up from germline, CDR1 is SGDLS and CDR2 is YYNGEE. V gave up 4 bases and J gave up 8 bases, with 19 bases separating them. There are 14 residues in the CDR3. The CDR3 region is CASSSPFMGAKQYF. The CDR3 DNA reads TGTGCCAGCAGCTCACCCTTTATGGGGGCGAAGCAGTACTTC.

A single count supports this clone. The chain recombines TRBV9 with TRBJ2-7; 13 nucleotides align to TRBD2. Germline loops: CDR1 SGDLS, CDR2 YYNGEE. V trimming: 2 bases; J trimming: 6 bases; junction bases outside the gene matches: 2. The length of the CDR3 is 14 residues. CDR3 sequence reads: CASSVRLAGGEQYF. The DNA of the CDR3 is TGTGCCAGCAGCGTCAGACTAGCGGGAGGCGAGCAGTACTTC.

V usage is TRBV5-4 and J usage is TRBJ2-1, with 11 bases fitting TRBD2. CDR3 length equals 15 residues. Germline CDR1 and CDR2: SGHNT and YYREEE (reference sequence). Trimming removed 0 bases from V and 7 bases from J; junction bases left unmatched: 3. For the CDR3, the DNA is TGTGCCAGCAGCTTGGGTAGCGGGAGGGATAATGAGCAGTTCTTC. This encodes CASSLGSGRDNEQFF.

This chain links TRBV7-3 with TRBJ2-5, with D possibly TRBD1 on 6 matching bases. Between the trimmed V and J ends, which lost 6 bases and 1 base, there was a span of 21 bases. This CDR3 has 17 residues. Germline V gene lookup returns CDR1 SGHTA and CDR2 FQGTGA. CDR3 in DNA: TGTGCCAGCAGGAACCTCTTCTACGGACAGCTCCAAGAGACCCAGTACTTC. This translates into CASRNLFYGQLQETQYF.

The chain carries TRBV5-1 and TRBJ2-1; a weak D match, TRBD1 (5 bases). Deletions cut 1 base from V and 2 bases from J, with 13 bases between. This CDR3 region has 16 residues. From germline, CDR1 is SGHRS and CDR2 YFSETQ. The CDR3 protein is CASSLQGQGAYNEQFF. CDR3 coding DNA: TGCGCCAGCAGCTTGCAAGGGCAGGGCGCCTACAATGAGCAGTTCTTC.

V is TRBV18 and J is TRBJ2-7; 15 nucleotides line up with TRBD2. Germline lookup yields CDR1 KGHSH and CDR2 LQKENI. This CDR3 has 19 residues. The ends lost 4 bases at V and 5 bases at J; junction bases unmatched: 15. This CDR3 reads CASSRDRPGLAGGVDEQYF. The DNA of the CDR3 is TGTGCCAGCTCACGAGACAGACCGGGACTAGCGGGAGGTGTCGACGAGCAGTACTTC.

Details on this clone: Other DNA sequences from this sample encode an identical CDR3 as well. The chain recombines TRBV10-1 with TRBJ2-7; D unresolved. The CDR3 spans 11 residues. CDR1 is WNHNN and CDR2 is SYGVQD in the germline V gene (reference sequence). Trimming removed 2 bases at V and 6 bases at J, with 5 bases between. The DNA for the CDR3 is TGCGCCAGCAGTGAGGGTAGCGAGCAGTACTTC. Its translation: CASSEGSEQYF.

In its sample, this clone was seen a few times. The V call is TRBV10-1, the J call TRBJ1-2; 11 bases are a match to TRBD1. Per the germline V gene, CDR1 is WNHNN and CDR2 is SYGVQD (reference sequence). The length of the CDR3 is 15 residues. Unmatched junction bases numbered 4, after V lost 6 bases and J lost 1 base. The CDR3 here is CASRGTGGINYGYTF. DNA for the CDR3: TGCGCCAGCAGGGGGACAGGGGGGATTAACTATGGCTACACCTTC.

This sequence joins TRBV7-2 and TRBJ2-7; 8 nucleotides line up with TRBD1. V was clipped by 5 bases and J by 2 bases; unmatched bases: 14. Germline loops: CDR1 SGHTA, CDR2 FQGNSA. This CDR3 spans 17 amino acids. The CDR3 protein is CASSPSELYRGTYEQYF. The CDR3 nucleotides are TGTGCCAGCAGCCCCAGCGAACTTTACAGGGGGACCTACGAGCAGTACTTC.